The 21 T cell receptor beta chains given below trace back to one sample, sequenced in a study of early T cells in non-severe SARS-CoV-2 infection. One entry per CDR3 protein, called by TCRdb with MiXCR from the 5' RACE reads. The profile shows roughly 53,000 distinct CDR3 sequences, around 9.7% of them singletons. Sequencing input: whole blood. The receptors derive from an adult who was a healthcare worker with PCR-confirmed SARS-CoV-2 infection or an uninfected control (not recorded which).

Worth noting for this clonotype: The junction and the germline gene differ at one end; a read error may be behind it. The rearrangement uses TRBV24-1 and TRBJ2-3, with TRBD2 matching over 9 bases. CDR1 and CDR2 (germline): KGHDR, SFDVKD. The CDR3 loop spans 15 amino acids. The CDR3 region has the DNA TGTGCCACCAGTGAGAGCGGGGGGCTCACAGATACGCGGTATTTT. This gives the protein CATSESGGLTDTRYF.

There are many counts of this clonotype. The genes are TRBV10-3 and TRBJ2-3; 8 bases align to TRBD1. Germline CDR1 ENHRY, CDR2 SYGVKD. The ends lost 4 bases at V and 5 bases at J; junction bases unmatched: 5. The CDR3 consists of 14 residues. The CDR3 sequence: CAISVDRAGDTQYF. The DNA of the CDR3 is TGTGCCATCAGTGTGGACAGGGCGGGAGATACGCAGTATTTT.

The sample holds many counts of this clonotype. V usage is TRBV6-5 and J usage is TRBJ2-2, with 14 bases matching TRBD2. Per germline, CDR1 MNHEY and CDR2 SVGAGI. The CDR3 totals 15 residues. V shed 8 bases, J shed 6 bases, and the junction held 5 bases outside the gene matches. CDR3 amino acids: CASGKTSGGAGELFF. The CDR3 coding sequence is TGTGCCAGCGGAAAGACTAGCGGGGGGGCCGGGGAGCTGTTTTTT.

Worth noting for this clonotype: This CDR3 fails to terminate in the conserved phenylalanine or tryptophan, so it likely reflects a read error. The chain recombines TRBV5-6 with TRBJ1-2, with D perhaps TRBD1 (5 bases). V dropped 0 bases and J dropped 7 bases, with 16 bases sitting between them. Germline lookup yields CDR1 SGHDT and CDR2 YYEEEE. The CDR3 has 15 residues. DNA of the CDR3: TGTGCCAGCAGCTTGGTATCGACGGGGCATTCTGGCTACACCCTC. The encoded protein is CASSLVSTGHSGYTL.

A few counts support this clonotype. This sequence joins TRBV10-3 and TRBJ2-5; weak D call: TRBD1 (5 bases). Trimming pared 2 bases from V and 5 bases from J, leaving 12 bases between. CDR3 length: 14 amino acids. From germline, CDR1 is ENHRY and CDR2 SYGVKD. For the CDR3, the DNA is TGTGCCATCAGTGAGGGGGCCGCCGTGGAGACCCAGTACTTC. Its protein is CAISEGAAVETQYF.

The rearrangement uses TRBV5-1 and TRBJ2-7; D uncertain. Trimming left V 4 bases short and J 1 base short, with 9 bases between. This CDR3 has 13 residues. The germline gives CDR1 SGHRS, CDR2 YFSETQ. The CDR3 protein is CASSINPSYEQYF. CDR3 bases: TGCGCCAGCAGCATCAATCCTTCCTACGAGCAGTACTTC.

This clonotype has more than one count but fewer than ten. CDR3 bases: TGTGCCAGCAGCTCTTACCATACGACAGGGCTGGAGACCCAGTACTTC. Amino acids: CASSSYHTTGLETQYF. The chain is built from TRBV7-9 and TRBJ2-5; 7 bases line up with TRBD1. The CDR3 spans 16 residues. Trimming at V came to 4 bases and at J to 5 bases, leaving 13 bases not matched to a gene. Germline V gene sequence: CDR1 SEHNR, CDR2 FQNEAQ (reference sequence).

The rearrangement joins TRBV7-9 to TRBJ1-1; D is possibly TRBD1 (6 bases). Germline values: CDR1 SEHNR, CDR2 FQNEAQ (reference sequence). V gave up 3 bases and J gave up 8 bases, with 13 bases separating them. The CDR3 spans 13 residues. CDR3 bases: TGTGCCAGCAGCTTCGGGGGGCTAAGAGAAGCTTTCTTT. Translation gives CASSFGGLREAFF. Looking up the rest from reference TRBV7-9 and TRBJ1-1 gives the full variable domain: DTGVSQNPRHKITKRGQNVTFRCDPISEHNRLYWYRQTLGQGPEFLTYFQNEAQLEKSRLLSDRFSAERPKGSFSTLEIQRTEQGDSAMYLCASSFGGLREAFFGQGTRLTVV.

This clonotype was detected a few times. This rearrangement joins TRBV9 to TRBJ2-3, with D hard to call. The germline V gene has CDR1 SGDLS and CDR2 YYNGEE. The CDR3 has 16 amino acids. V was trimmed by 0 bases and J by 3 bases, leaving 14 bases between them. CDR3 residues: CASSVGASPFTDTQYF. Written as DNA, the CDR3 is TGTGCCAGCAGCGTAGGGGCCTCGCCGTTTACAGATACGCAGTATTTT.

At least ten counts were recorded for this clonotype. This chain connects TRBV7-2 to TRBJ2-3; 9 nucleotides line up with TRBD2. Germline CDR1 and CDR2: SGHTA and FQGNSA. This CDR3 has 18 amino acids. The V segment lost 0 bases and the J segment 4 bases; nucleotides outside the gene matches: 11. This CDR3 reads CASSLADAGGRWADTQYF. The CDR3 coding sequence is TGTGCCAGCAGCTTAGCTGATGCGGGGGGGAGGTGGGCAGATACGCAGTATTTT.

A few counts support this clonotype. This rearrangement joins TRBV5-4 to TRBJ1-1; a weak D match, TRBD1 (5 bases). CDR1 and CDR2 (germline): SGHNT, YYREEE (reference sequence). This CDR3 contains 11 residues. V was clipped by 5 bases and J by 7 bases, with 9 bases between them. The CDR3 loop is CASRGPNEAFF. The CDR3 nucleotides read TGTGCCAGCAGGGGGCCAAATGAAGCTTTCTTT.

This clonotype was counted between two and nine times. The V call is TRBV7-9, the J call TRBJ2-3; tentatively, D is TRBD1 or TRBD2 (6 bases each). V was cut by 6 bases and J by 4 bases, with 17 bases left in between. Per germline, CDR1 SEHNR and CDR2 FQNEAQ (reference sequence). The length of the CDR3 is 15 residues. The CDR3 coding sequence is TGTGCCAGCAGGAAAGAGGGGGGCTTATCAGATACGCAGTATTTT. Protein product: CASRKEGGLSDTQYF.

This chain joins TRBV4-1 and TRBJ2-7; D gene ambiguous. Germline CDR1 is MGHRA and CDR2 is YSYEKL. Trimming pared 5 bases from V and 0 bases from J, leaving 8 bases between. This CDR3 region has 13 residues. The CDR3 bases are TGCGCCAGCAGCACGACACACTCCTACGAGCAGTACTTC. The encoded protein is CASSTTHSYEQYF.

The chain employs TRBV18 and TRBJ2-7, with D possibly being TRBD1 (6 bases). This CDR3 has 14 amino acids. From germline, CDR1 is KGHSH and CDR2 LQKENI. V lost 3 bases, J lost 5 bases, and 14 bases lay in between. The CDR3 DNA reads TGTGCCAGCTCACCTACTTCACAGGGCCACGAGCAGTACTTC. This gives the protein CASSPTSQGHEQYF.

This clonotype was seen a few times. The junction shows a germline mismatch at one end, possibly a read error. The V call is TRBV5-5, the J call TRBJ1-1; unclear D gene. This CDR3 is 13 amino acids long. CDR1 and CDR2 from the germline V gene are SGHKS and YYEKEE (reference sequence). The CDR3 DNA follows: TGTGTCAGCAGCTTGGCAGGGAACACTGAAGCTTTCTTT. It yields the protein CVSSLAGNTEAFF.

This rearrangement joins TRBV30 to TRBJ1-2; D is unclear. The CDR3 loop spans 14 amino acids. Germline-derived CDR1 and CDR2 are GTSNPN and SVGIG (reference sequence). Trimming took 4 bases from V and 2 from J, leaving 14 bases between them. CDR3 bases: TGTGCCTGGAAGTTCGCGGAGGCAAACTATGGCTACACCTTC. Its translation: CAWKFAEANYGYTF.

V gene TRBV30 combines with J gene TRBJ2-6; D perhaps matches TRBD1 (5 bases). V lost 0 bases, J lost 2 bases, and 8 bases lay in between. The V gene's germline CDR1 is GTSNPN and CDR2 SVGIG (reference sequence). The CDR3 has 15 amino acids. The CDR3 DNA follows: TGTGCCTGGAGTGTAGGGGAAACTGGGGCCAACGTCCTGACTTTC. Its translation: CAWSVGETGANVLTF.

The CDR3 DNA sequence: TGCGCCAGCAGCTTGGCTCGCACCGGGGAGCTGTTTTTT. Its protein is CASSLARTGELFF. The chain is built from TRBV5-1 and TRBJ2-2; D is unresolved. Germline CDR1 SGHRS, CDR2 YFSETQ. Trimming removed 0 bases from V and 4 bases from J, with 4 bases in between. This CDR3 is 13 amino acids long.

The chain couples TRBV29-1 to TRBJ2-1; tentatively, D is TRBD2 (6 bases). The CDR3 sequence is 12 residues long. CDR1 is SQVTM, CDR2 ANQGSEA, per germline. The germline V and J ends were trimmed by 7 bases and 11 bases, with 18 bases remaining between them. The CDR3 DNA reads TGCAGCGCCCCCCGCGACGGGGGACAGCAGTTCTTC. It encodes CSAPRDGGQQFF.

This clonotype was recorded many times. The CDR3, as DNA: TGTGCCAGCAGCACGGGACAGAACAACTATGGCTACACCTTC. Translating it yields CASSTGQNNYGYTF. The chain uses TRBV7-9 and TRBJ1-2; 7 nucleotides match TRBD1. The V segment lost 5 bases and the J segment 2 bases; nucleotides outside the gene matches: 5. CDR3 length: 14 amino acids. CDR1 SEHNR and CDR2 FQNEAQ come from the germline V gene (reference sequence). Full variable domain (rest looked up from reference TRBV7-9 and TRBJ1-2): DTGVSQNPRHKITKRGQNVTFRCDPISEHNRLYWYRQTLGQGPEFLTYFQNEAQLEKSRLLSDRFSAERPKGSFSTLEIQRTEQGDSAMYLCASSTGQNNYGYTFGSGTRLTVV.

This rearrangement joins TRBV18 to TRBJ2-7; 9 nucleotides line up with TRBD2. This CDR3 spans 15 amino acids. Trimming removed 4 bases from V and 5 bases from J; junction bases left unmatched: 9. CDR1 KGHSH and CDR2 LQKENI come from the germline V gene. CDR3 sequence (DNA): TGTGCCAGCTCACGTGGGACTAGCTCTGCGGACGAGCAGTACTTC. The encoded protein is CASSRGTSSADEQYF.